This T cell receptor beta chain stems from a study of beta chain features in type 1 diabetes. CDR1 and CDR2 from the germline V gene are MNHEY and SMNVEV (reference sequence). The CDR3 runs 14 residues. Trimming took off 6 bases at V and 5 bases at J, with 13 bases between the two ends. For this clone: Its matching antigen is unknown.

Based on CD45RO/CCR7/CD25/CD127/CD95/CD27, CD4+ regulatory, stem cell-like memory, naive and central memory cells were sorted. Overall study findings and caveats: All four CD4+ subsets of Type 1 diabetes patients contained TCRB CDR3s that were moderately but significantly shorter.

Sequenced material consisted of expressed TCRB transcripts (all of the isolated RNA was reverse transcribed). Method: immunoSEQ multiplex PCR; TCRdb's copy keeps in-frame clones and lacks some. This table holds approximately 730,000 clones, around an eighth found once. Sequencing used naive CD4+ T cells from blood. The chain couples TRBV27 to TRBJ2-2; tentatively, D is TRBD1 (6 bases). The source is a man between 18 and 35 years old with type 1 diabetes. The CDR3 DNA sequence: TGTGCCAGCAGCAAGAACAGGGAGACCGGGGAGCTGTTTTTT. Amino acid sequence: CASSKNRETGELFF.